Presented here are 25 T cell receptor beta chains from one specimen sequenced in a study of blood T cell repertoires in COVID-19 (dated by TCRdb to the early 2020s). Library preparation was by the immunoSEQ multiplex PCR assay. TCRdb carries this immuneACCESS record with in-frame sequences only. Its versions omit some clonotypes, under half of them owing to an unresolved V gene in the studies checked, with the rest unexplained. Here the sample has tens of thousands of clones; about 85% occur a single time. The leading ten clones occupy roughly 15% of the sample. Sequenced sample: peripheral blood. All receptors come from a human donor with acute or convalescent COVID-19. The donor label of this sample is uncertain.

The chain recombines TRBV30 with TRBJ2-1; 9 bases align to TRBD2. Germline V gene data show CDR1 as GTSNPN and CDR2 as SVGIG (reference sequence). The CDR3 extends over 16 amino acids. V shed 1 base and J 8 bases; nucleotides not matched to a gene: 12. In DNA form, the CDR3 reads TGTGCCTGGAGTGGAATGGTGGCGGGAGGGCTAGATGAGCAGTTCTTC. This translates into CAWSGMVAGGLDEQFF.

This sequence joins TRBV23-1 and TRBJ1-4; D is unresolved. TRBV23-1 is assigned to the ORF class and has an uncertain function. CDR3 length: 15 residues. With 3 bases removed from V and 6 bases from J, the gap between germline ends came to 14 bases. The chain's CDR3 is CASSQVRGRDEKLFF. CDR3 nucleotides: TGCGCCAGCAGTCAGGTCCGAGGGCGGGATGAAAAACTGTTTTTT.

The genes are TRBV7-6 and TRBJ1-5, with a possible D match to TRBD1 (6 bases). CDR3 length: 14 amino acids. The V end lost 2 bases, the J end lost 4 bases, and 9 bases lay between the germline ends. Germline V gene sequence: CDR1 SGHVS, CDR2 FNYEAQ. This chain's CDR3 is CASSLQGLNQPQHF. The CDR3 DNA reads TGTGCCAGCAGCTTACAGGGGCTAAATCAGCCCCAGCATTTT.

The gene calls are TRBV6-6 and TRBJ1-1; TRBD1 matches at 7 bases. V lost 2 bases, J lost 6 bases, and 3 bases stayed unmatched. Germline CDR1 reads MNHNY; CDR2 reads SVGAGI (reference sequence). CDR3 size: 13 residues. CDR3 in amino acids: CASSYHQGAEAFF. DNA for the CDR3: TGTGCCAGCAGTTACCACCAGGGGGCTGAAGCTTTCTTT.

The chain couples TRBV18 to TRBJ1-1; D uncertain. V was clipped by 3 bases and J by 3 bases, with 11 bases between them. The CDR3 covers 14 residues. CDR1 is KGHSH, CDR2 LQKENI, per germline. The CDR3 region has the DNA TGTGCCAGCTCACCCCCGACGAGGGACACTGAAGCTTTCTTT. Protein product: CASSPPTRDTEAFF.

This clone was seen only a few times. The J gene is TRBJ1-5, the V gene TRBV28; 7 bases match TRBD1. Germline CDR1 and CDR2: MDHEN and SYDVKM. This CDR3 is built from 15 residues. V gave up 6 bases and J gave up 4 bases; unmatched junction bases: 9. CDR3 nucleotide sequence: TGTGCCAGCAGAAGACAGGGCTCTGGGAATCAGCCCCAGCATTTT. Translated, it gives CASRRQGSGNQPQHF.

The gene calls are TRBV2 and TRBJ1-6; tentatively, D is TRBD1 (5 bases). This CDR3 spans 14 amino acids. V gave up 10 bases and J gave up 9 bases, with 19 bases separating them. CDR1 and CDR2 (germline): SNHLY, FYNNEI. This CDR3 is CAILGGQGTSPLHF. In nucleotides, the CDR3 is TGTGCCATCTTAGGTGGGCAGGGAACTTCACCCCTCCACTTT.

The chain joins TRBV5-1 to TRBJ2-2; 8 nucleotides line up with TRBD1. The CDR3 consists of 15 residues. Losses at the gene ends were 3 bases for V and 4 bases for J; bases not matched to a gene: 5. Germline V gene lookup returns CDR1 SGHRS and CDR2 YFSETQ. The CDR3 is CASSSGQEFTGELFF. The CDR3 DNA reads TGCGCCAGCAGCTCGGGACAGGAGTTCACCGGGGAGCTGTTTTTT.

This chain links TRBV6-5 with TRBJ1-2; D uncertain. Germline-derived CDR1 and CDR2 are MNHEY and SVGAGI. Trimming left V 11 bases short and J 5 bases short, with 15 bases between. This CDR3 comprises 12 residues. The CDR3 region has the DNA TGTGCCGCGGGCGCAACCGCGTATGGCTACACCTTC. Protein: CAAGATAYGYTF.

The CDR3 DNA sequence: TGCGCCAGCAGCCAAGTTCAGGGCGCCTTGAACACTGAAGCTTTCTTT. This codes for CASSQVQGALNTEAFF. The chain uses TRBV4-3 and TRBJ1-1; the D gene is possibly TRBD1 (5 bases). Trimming stripped 1 base from V and 0 bases from J, with 12 bases between. Per germline, CDR1 LGHNA and CDR2 YSLEER. The CDR3 runs 16 residues.

V gene TRBV11-3 combines with J gene TRBJ1-1, with D uncertain. Germline V gives CDR1 SGHNT, CDR2 YENEEA. There are 11 residues in the CDR3. The V end was cut by 4 bases, the J end by 5 bases, with 5 bases between. CDR3 sequence: CASSSTTEAFF. The CDR3 DNA is TGTGCCAGCAGCTCGACAACTGAAGCTTTCTTT.

The J gene is TRBJ2-2, the V gene TRBV18; the D gene is possibly TRBD1 (5 bases). Germline values: CDR1 KGHSH, CDR2 LQKENI. There are 15 residues in the CDR3. V dropped 3 bases and J dropped 5 bases, with 13 bases sitting between them. This chain's CDR3 is CASSPIQGETGELFF. The CDR3 DNA is TGTGCCAGCTCACCGATCCAGGGCGAGACCGGGGAGCTGTTTTTT.

The rearrangement links TRBV30 to TRBJ2-3; tentative D call: TRBD2 (6 bases). Germline assignment: CDR1 GTSNPN and CDR2 SVGIG (reference sequence). The CDR3 consists of 15 residues. V was trimmed by 2 bases and J by 0 bases, leaving 12 bases between them. CDR3: CAWSTLSGSTDTQYF. In nucleotides, the CDR3 is TGTGCCTGGAGTACTTTAAGCGGGAGCACAGATACGCAGTATTTT.

The rearrangement uses TRBV5-4 and TRBJ2-7; possibly TRBD1 for D (5 bases). Per germline, CDR1 SGHNT and CDR2 YYREEE (reference sequence). V lost 1 base and J 2 bases, leaving 13 bases between the germline ends. The CDR3 spans 15 residues. The CDR3 sequence: CASSLSTQGPYEQYF. CDR3 DNA sequence: TGTGCCAGCAGCTTGAGTACTCAGGGCCCCTACGAGCAGTACTTC.

The count of this clone is one. This sequence joins TRBV30 and TRBJ1-2; D is unresolved. Germline CDR1 is GTSNPN and CDR2 is SVGIG (reference sequence). The CDR3 totals 13 residues. Trimming took 5 bases from V and 2 from J, leaving 12 bases between them. The CDR3 loop is CAWAEGRNYGYTF. CDR3 nucleotides: TGTGCCTGGGCCGAGGGAAGGAACTATGGCTACACCTTC.

This chain joins TRBV6-6 and TRBJ2-7, with TRBD2 matching 7 bases. Germline CDR1 is MNHNY and CDR2 is SVGAGI (reference sequence). The CDR3 is 16 amino acids. Losses at the gene ends were 2 bases for V and 7 bases for J; bases not matched to a gene: 14. CDR3 loop: CASSYTAPFDGGEQYF. The CDR3 DNA reads as TGTGCCAGCAGTTACACCGCACCTTTTGACGGGGGGGAGCAGTACTTC.

The CDR3 nucleotides are TGTGCCAGCAGCTTAAGAGGAGGGACAGGGGGCGGAAGTCAGTACTTC. Translating gives CASSLRGGTGGGSQYF. The V call is TRBV7-2, the J call TRBJ2-4, with 12 bases fitting TRBD1. Trimming at V came to 2 bases and at J to 12 bases, leaving 11 bases not matched to a gene. The CDR3 loop spans 16 amino acids. The germline V gene has CDR1 SGHTA and CDR2 FQGNSA.

The V gene is TRBV28, the J gene TRBJ2-3; 14 nucleotides agree with TRBD2. Germline CDR1 is MDHEN and CDR2 is SYDVKM. CDR3 size: 21 residues. The junction had 14 bases not matched to a gene; V was cut back by 1 base and J by 2 bases. The CDR3 nucleotides read TGTGCCAGCAGTTTATCCGGACTAGCGGGGGGCATCCCCATACCCACAGATACGCAGTATTTT. Its protein product is CASSLSGLAGGIPIPTDTQYF.

This chain connects TRBV6-6 to TRBJ1-4; 7 nucleotides match TRBD1. CDR3 size: 15 residues. With 4 bases clipped from V and 5 bases from J, the junction kept 7 bases outside the gene matches. The germline CDR1 and CDR2 sequences are MNHNY and SVGAGI (reference sequence). This CDR3 reads CASSSQGQKNEKLFF. The CDR3 coding sequence is TGTGCCAGCAGTTCCCAGGGACAGAAGAATGAAAAACTGTTTTTT.

V is TRBV7-2 and J is TRBJ2-1, with no clear D. The germline V gene encodes CDR1 SGHTA and CDR2 FQGNSA. V was trimmed by 1 base and J by 7 bases, leaving 11 bases between them. This CDR3 is 14 amino acids long. The chain's CDR3 is CASSLGSRENEQFF. CDR3 nucleotide sequence: TGTGCCAGCAGCTTAGGTAGCCGTGAAAATGAGCAGTTCTTC.

J is TRBJ1-3 and V is TRBV7-9; weak D call: TRBD1 (5 bases). CDR3 length: 15 residues. The germline V and J ends were trimmed by 5 bases and 11 bases, with 22 bases remaining between them. The germline V gene has CDR1 SEHNR and CDR2 FQNEAQ (reference sequence). CDR3 coding DNA: TGTGCCAGCAGCAGCTACAAGCCCACCCGGGGGGCCATATATTTT. Its protein product is CASSSYKPTRGAIYF.

V and J are TRBV7-3 and TRBJ2-5; D is possibly TRBD1 (6 bases). CDR3 length: 13 amino acids. V was shortened by 5 bases and J by 3 bases, with 10 bases between the two germline ends. CDR1 and CDR2 (germline): SGHTA, FQGTGA. CDR3 nucleotides: TGTGCCAGCAGCCTTAACAGGGAAGAGACCCAGTACTTC. It is translated as CASSLNREETQYF.

In DNA form, the CDR3 reads TGTGCCAGCAGCTCCGGGACAGGGGATTTTTCGTACGAGCAGTACTTC. This codes for CASSSGTGDFSYEQYF. This sequence joins TRBV7-9 and TRBJ2-7, with 10 positions matching TRBD1. CDR3 length: 16 residues. The V gene's germline CDR1 is SEHNR and CDR2 FQNEAQ (reference sequence). After removal of 4 bases from V and 4 bases from J, the junction contained 10 bases not matched to a gene.

The chain carries TRBV27 and TRBJ2-1, with D possibly matching TRBD2 (6 bases). Germline CDR1 MNHEY, CDR2 SMNVEV (reference sequence). V was trimmed by 6 bases and J by 6 bases, leaving 21 bases between them. The CDR3 extends over 16 amino acids. The CDR3 loop reads CASRGIDAGSPNEQFF. The CDR3 DNA reads TGTGCCAGCAGAGGGATTGATGCCGGGAGCCCCAATGAGCAGTTCTTC.

The chain has TRBV19 and TRBJ1-1; 11 positions match TRBD1. Germline CDR1 and CDR2: LNHDA and SQIVND (reference sequence). CDR3 length: 16 residues. V shed 6 bases and J 6 bases; nucleotides not matched to a gene: 12. This CDR3 reads CASRDRGRQTWAEAFF. In DNA form, the CDR3 reads TGTGCCAGTAGGGACAGGGGGCGCCAGACATGGGCTGAAGCTTTCTTT.